This TCR beta chain was captured by sequencing in a study of blood T cells in healthy people across ages. Study-wide results and limits: The study could not conclusively compare naive and antigen-experienced cells, given its unsorted PBMCs.

CDR1 and CDR2 (germline): SGHRS, YFSETQ. The CDR3 consists of 15 residues. V gave up 3 bases and J gave up 0 bases, with 10 bases separating them. Whenever a sample was processed, at least 6.5 million PBMCs were isolated. In its sample, this clonotype was seen a few times. The target antigen is unknown. Through a sample-barcoded 5' primer and a J-beta primer mix, a second PCR was run for roughly 6 to 11 cycles. Each CDR3 protein is one row after TCRdb ran MiXCR on the 5' RACE reads. The table lists about 780,000 distinct CDR3 sequences, about 26% of them singletons. These data were likewise used in another study, on T cells of mothers and their children. This second study says: When the second PCR was run, its M1S primer added sample barcodes and 2-4 random nucleotides. Related mother-child pairs showed slightly higher but non-significant overlap than unrelated pairs.

The sample taken for sequencing was blood. The TCR sequence derives from a boy younger than 18 in good health. The genes are TRBV5-1 and TRBJ1-5; the D is unclear. CDR3 sequence: CASSSDGHSNQPQHF. CDR3 DNA: TGCGCCAGCAGCTCGGACGGGCATAGCAATCAGCCCCAGCATTTT. Together with reference TRBV5-1 and TRBJ1-5, the CDR3 gives the full variable domain: KAGVTQTPRYLIKTRGQQVTLSCSPISGHRSVSWYQQTPGQGLQFLFEYFSETQRNKGNFPGRFSGRQFSNSRSEMNVSTLELGDSALYLCASSSDGHSNQPQHFGDGTRLSIL.